Given below is one TCR beta chain in context. The target antigen is unknown. The data stem from a study of neoadjuvant nivolumab and ipilimumab in lung cancer. Whole-study context: Nivolumab 3 mg/kg was given days 1, 15 and 29, plus ipilimumab 1 mg/kg day 1 in combination. Points from the study as a whole: Only two of four nivolumab-treated tumors gained richness and clonality by surgery.

Germline V gene sequence: CDR1 MNHNY, CDR2 SVGAGI (reference sequence). This CDR3 has 15 amino acids. V was shortened by 2 bases and J by 5 bases, with 15 bases between the two germline ends. Profiling relied on immunoSEQ multiplex PCR, and the TCRdb table lists in-frame clones only, not all of them. In the table there are tens of thousands of clones, roughly 91% of which are singletons. This chain links TRBV6-6 with TRBJ1-2; D may be TRBD1 (5 bases). This sequence originates from an adult with non-small cell lung cancer. Some clones in this sample may be carry-over from other donors' samples. The source material was blood, sampled before neoadjuvant nivolumab, alone or with ipilimumab. This CDR3 reads CASSYTSKGDYGYTF. The CDR3 DNA follows: TGTGCCAGCAGTTACACTAGTAAAGGGGATTATGGCTACACCTTC.